This is a list of T cell receptor beta chains from one sample in a study of blood T cell repertoires in COVID-19. Clones were read by immunoSEQ multiplex PCR, and TCRdb kept only the in-frame ones, dropping some. In the table there are under 95,000 clones, 75% to 90% of which are singletons. The sequenced material came from peripheral blood. The origin of the receptors is a woman of 80 years or more with acute or convalescent COVID-19. Each CDR3 is given with its conserved first and last residue. A D gene is named only where the DNA matches it firmly. Only some rows state a clone size, as once, few, many or a class for expanded clones.

len	v_gene	d_gene	abundance	j_gene	CDR3aa	CDR3nt
14	TRBV27	NA	NA	TRBJ2-2	CASSTRTAPGELFF	TGTGCCAGCAGTACCCGGACAGCCCCCGGGGAGCTGTTTTTT
13	TRBV12-3/TRBV12-4	TRBD1	once	TRBJ1-5	CASSGQGNQPQHF	TGTGCCAGCAGCGGACAGGGGAATCAGCCCCAGCATTTT
14	TRBV5-1	NA	NA	TRBJ1-4	CASSSGSWDEKLFF	TGCGCCAGCAGTTCAGGTTCCTGGGATGAAAAACTGTTTTTT
15	TRBV9	TRBD1	NA	TRBJ2-3	CASSSRTGEADTQYF	TGTGCCAGCAGCTCCAGGACAGGGGAGGCAGATACGCAGTATTTT
14	TRBV10-3	TRBD2	NA	TRBJ2-1	CAISQAGLGNEQFF	TGTGCCATCAGCCAAGCAGGACTAGGCAATGAGCAGTTCTTC
15	TRBV6-5	TRBD1	NA	TRBJ2-2	CASRWTGALTGELFF	TGTGCCAGCAGATGGACAGGGGCCCTCACCGGGGAGCTGTTTTTT
14	TRBV5-6	NA	NA	TRBJ1-3	CASSFTGSGNTIYF	TGTGCCAGCAGCTTTACAGGGTCTGGAAACACCATATATTTT
16	TRBV2	TRBD1	NA	TRBJ2-1	CASSDPGQGAYNEQFF	TGTGCCAGCAGCGACCCGGGACAGGGAGCCTACAATGAGCAGTTCTTC
15	TRBV5-6	TRBD1	once	TRBJ2-1	CASSPDRGLNNEQFF	TGTGCCAGCAGCCCCGACAGGGGGCTGAACAATGAGCAGTTCTTC
13	TRBV5-6	NA	NA	TRBJ1-3	CASSLPGGNTIYF	TGTGCCAGCAGCTTGCCAGGTGGAAACACCATATATTTT
12	TRBV28	TRBD1	NA	TRBJ1-2	CATPGQGYGYTF	TGTGCCACCCCGGGACAGGGCTATGGCTACACCTTC
15	TRBV4-2	TRBD1	NA	TRBJ1-1	CASSLSGQKNTEAFF	TGTGCCAGCAGCCTCTCGGGACAGAAGAACACTGAAGCTTTCTTT
14	TRBV18	NA	NA	TRBJ2-5	CASSPLGGPETQYF	TGTGCCAGCTCACCACTGGGGGGACCAGAGACCCAGTACTTC
13	TRBV10-3	TRBD2	NA	TRBJ2-1	CAISESSGVEQFF	TGTGCCATCAGTGAGTCGAGCGGGGTTGAGCAGTTCTTC
13	TRBV11-1	NA	few	TRBJ1-1	CASSPQMYTEAFF	TGTGCCAGCAGCCCCCAGATGTACACTGAAGCTTTCTTT
16	TRBV11-3	TRBD1	NA	TRBJ1-1	CASSGRQGARTTEAFF	TGTGCCAGCAGCGGACGACAGGGGGCGCGGACCACTGAAGCTTTCTTT
15	TRBV11-2	NA	once	TRBJ2-3	CATSLGGPGTDTQYF	TGTGCCACCTCCTTGGGGGGGCCGGGCACAGATACGCAGTATTTT
14	TRBV5-1	TRBD1	NA	TRBJ1-4	CASSTRDRGEKLFF	TGCGCCAGCAGCACCCGGGACAGGGGTGAAAAACTGTTTTTT
16	TRBV9	TRBD1	NA	TRBJ2-1	CASSVTGVSSENEQFF	TGTGCCAGCAGCGTGACAGGGGTCTCCTCGGAGAATGAGCAGTTCTTC
15	TRBV5-1	NA	NA	TRBJ1-5	CASSLEGAGNQPQHF	TGCGCCAGCAGCTTGGAAGGGGCCGGGAATCAGCCCCAGCATTTT
13	TRBV11-1	NA	once	TRBJ1-1	CASSSQRHGEAFF	TGTGCCAGCAGCTCCCAGAGACACGGTGAAGCTTTCTTT
16	TRBV5-8	TRBD2	NA	TRBJ2-5	CASSSSGTSGVETQYF	TGTGCCAGCAGCTCTTCCGGGACTAGCGGGGTTGAGACCCAGTACTTC
15	TRBV18	TRBD1	NA	TRBJ1-5	CASSPTATGFQPQHF	TGTGCCAGCTCACCTACTGCGACAGGGTTTCAGCCCCAGCATTTT
15	TRBV5-1	NA	NA	TRBJ2-5	CATKLGRTPQETQYF	TGCGCCACCAAGCTTGGGAGGACACCTCAAGAGACCCAGTACTTC
15	TRBV28	NA	NA	TRBJ1-6	CASSLRVSSNSPLHF	TGTGCCAGCAGTTTGAGGGTTTCATCTAATTCACCCCTCCACTTT
15	TRBV9	NA	NA	TRBJ2-2	CASSAHSGGTGELFF	TGTGCCAGCAGCGCCCATTCCGGAGGCACCGGGGAGCTGTTTTTT
14	TRBV5-1	TRBD1	NA	TRBJ1-4	CASSRGQGNEKLFF	TGCGCCAGCAGCAGGGGGCAGGGGAATGAAAAACTGTTTTTT
13	TRBV6-5	NA	once	TRBJ2-3	CASSTGTRSTQYF	TGTGCCAGCAGTACCGGGACAAGGAGTACGCAGTATTTT
12	TRBV7-9	NA	once	TRBJ2-7	CASSWSSYEQYF	TGTGCCAGCAGCTGGAGCTCCTACGAGCAGTACTTC
13	TRBV6-6	NA	NA	TRBJ2-7	CASSYTGGGEQYF	TGTGCCAGCAGTTACACCGGCGGCGGCGAGCAGTACTTC
16	TRBV2	NA	NA	TRBJ2-5	CASSLRLRDRGETQYF	TGTGCCAGCAGCCTACGTCTCCGGGATCGGGGGGAGACCCAGTACTTC
15	TRBV6-5	TRBD1	NA	TRBJ2-7	CASSYIGTGRYEQYF	TGTGCCAGCAGTTATATTGGGACAGGGCGCTACGAGCAGTACTTC
15	TRBV23-1	TRBD1	NA	TRBJ1-5	CASSRGQGVRQPQHF	TGCGCCAGCAGTCGGGGACAGGGAGTAAGACAGCCCCAGCATTTT
15	TRBV18	TRBD1	once	TRBJ2-3	CASSPSRGLGDTQYF	TGTGCCAGCTCACCTTCAAGGGGGCTTGGAGATACGCAGTATTTT
14	TRBV29-1	TRBD1	NA	TRBJ2-7	CSVGWGQGLREQYF	TGCAGCGTTGGTTGGGGACAGGGCCTGCGGGAGCAGTACTTC
14	TRBV27	NA	NA	TRBJ1-2	CASSTKTGDYGYTF	TGTGCCAGCAGTACTAAGACAGGCGACTATGGCTACACCTTC
17	TRBV4-1	TRBD2	NA	TRBJ2-5	CASSQVISGGPKETQYF	TGCGCCAGCAGCCAAGTGATTAGCGGGGGGCCCAAAGAGACCCAGTACTTC
11	TRBV11-3	NA	NA	TRBJ2-3	CASSLTDTQYF	TGTGCCAGCAGCCTCACAGATACGCAGTATTTT
13	TRBV2	TRBD1	NA	TRBJ2-7	CASKGQGAGEQYF	TGTGCCAGCAAGGGACAGGGGGCCGGCGAGCAGTACTTC
17	TRBV15	TRBD1	NA	TRBJ1-4	CATAAGQTGTGSEKLFF	TGTGCCACCGCCGCTGGGCAAACCGGGACAGGGAGTGAAAAACTGTTTTTT
14	TRBV6-5	NA	once	TRBJ1-4	CASSNRGRTEKLFF	TGTGCCAGCAGTAACCGGGGAAGGACCGAAAAACTGTTTTTT
15	TRBV7-3	TRBD2	NA	TRBJ2-2	CASSPGGSGPGELFF	TGTGCCAGCAGCCCGGGGGGTTCCGGGCCCGGGGAGCTGTTTTTT
16	TRBV15	NA	NA	TRBJ1-3	CATSRAKFTSGNTIYF	TGTGCCACCAGCAGAGCTAAATTCACCTCTGGAAACACCATATATTTT
13	TRBV5-1	NA	NA	TRBJ1-6	CASSLAPGREYHF	TGCGCCAGCAGCTTGGCCCCCGGCAGGGAATACCACTTT
17	TRBV5-4	TRBD2	NA	TRBJ2-7	CASSLAASGGVSYEQYF	TGTGCCAGCAGCTTGGCGGCTAGCGGGGGAGTTTCCTACGAGCAGTACTTC
17	TRBV18	TRBD1	NA	TRBJ1-2	CASSTGTGGPSSSGYTF	TGTGCCAGCTCCACCGGGACAGGGGGTCCCTCCTCGAGTGGCTACACCTTC
14	TRBV10-2	TRBD1	NA	TRBJ1-2	CASKGTGDDYGYTF	TGCGCCAGCAAAGGGACAGGGGACGACTATGGCTACACCTTC
16	TRBV5-4	TRBD2	NA	TRBJ2-7	CASSPIAGTSSHEQYF	TGTGCCAGCAGCCCTATTGCGGGGACTAGCTCCCACGAGCAGTACTTC
13	TRBV6-5	NA	NA	TRBJ1-2	CASKTGGDYGYTF	TGTGCCAGCAAAACTGGGGGGGACTATGGCTACACCTTC
15	TRBV6-5	TRBD1	once	TRBJ1-4	CASSFPGTGNEKLFF	TGTGCCAGCAGTTTTCCCGGGACAGGGAATGAAAAACTGTTTTTT
20	TRBV5-1	TRBD1	once	TRBJ2-6	CASSYSAGTGKGGGANVLTF	TGCGCCAGCAGCTACTCCGCCGGGACAGGGAAAGGAGGTGGGGCCAACGTCCTGACTTTC
14	TRBV4-2	TRBD2	NA	TRBJ2-3	CASSPGGGTDTQYF	TGTGCCAGCAGCCCCGGGGGGGGCACAGATACGCAGTATTTT
13	TRBV2	NA	few	TRBJ1-1	CASSVYENTEAFF	TGTGCCAGCAGTGTCTACGAGAACACTGAAGCTTTCTTT